A single count supports the clone carrying this T cell receptor beta chain. The sample comes from a study of control samples from healthy donors and cancer patients. From germline, CDR1 is GTSNPN and CDR2 SVGIG (reference sequence). The trim removed 3 bases at V and 7 bases at J, leaving 8 bases unmatched. The CDR3 totals 13 residues. Only in-frame clones appear in the TCRdb table, and some are missing; sequencing was by immunoSEQ multiplex PCR. The sample includes 80,000 to 100,000 clones, about 90% seen only once; the top ten take roughly 15%. The sequencing sample was made of blood. The source is a man aged 25-45 years in good health. The chain links TRBV30 to TRBJ2-7; TRBD1 aligns across 8 bases. The CDR3 DNA reads TGTGCCTGGAGCCTCCAGGGGGCTGGGGAGCAGTACTTC. It encodes CAWSLQGAGEQYF.